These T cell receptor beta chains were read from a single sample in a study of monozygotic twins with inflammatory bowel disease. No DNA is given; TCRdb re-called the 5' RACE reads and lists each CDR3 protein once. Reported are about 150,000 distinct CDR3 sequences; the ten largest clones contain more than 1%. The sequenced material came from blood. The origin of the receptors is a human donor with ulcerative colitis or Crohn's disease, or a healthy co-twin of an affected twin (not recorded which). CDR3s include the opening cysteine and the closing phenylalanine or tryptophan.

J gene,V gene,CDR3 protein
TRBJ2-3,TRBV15,CATRRVGDREGTDTQYF
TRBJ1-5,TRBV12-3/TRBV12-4,CASSGQGVQPQHF
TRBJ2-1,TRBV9,CASSGGDRGYGEQFF
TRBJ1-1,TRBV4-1,CASRDDIRMNTEAFF
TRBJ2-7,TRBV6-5,CASSYGLAGEDEQYF
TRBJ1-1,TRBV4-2,CASSPHPTGISINTEAFF
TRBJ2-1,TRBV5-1,CASSLAIGGEQFF
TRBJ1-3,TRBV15,CATSTPRQGQNTIYF
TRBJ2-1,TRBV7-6,CASSAYPGLAGGNEQFF
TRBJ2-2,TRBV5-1,CASSQGPNTGELFF
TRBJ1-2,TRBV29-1,CSAGDIYNYGYTF
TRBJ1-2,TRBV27,CASGTGYGYTF
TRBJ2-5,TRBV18,CASSPLPLVAGAQETQYF
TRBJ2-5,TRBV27,CASSQLGGQGTETQYF
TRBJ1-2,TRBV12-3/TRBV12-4,CASSLNRGRANYGYTF
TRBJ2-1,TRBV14,CASRPNQGGQYEQFF
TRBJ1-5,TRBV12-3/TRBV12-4,CASSLLGSQPQHF
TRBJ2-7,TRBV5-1,CASSPLAQGNEQYF
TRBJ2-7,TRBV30,CAWGDRGRTQDF
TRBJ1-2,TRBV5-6,CASSSGRRGYTF
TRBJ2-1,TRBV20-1,CSAKLAPKLNEQFF
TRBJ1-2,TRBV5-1,CASSLAEGGDYGYTF
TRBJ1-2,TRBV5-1,CASSFRGLKGYTF
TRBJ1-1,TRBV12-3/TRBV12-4,CASTFGGGLLEAFF